Detailed here is one T cell receptor (beta chain). The data originate from a study of neoadjuvant nivolumab and ipilimumab in lung cancer. Germline V gene lookup returns CDR1 MNHEY and CDR2 SMNVEV (reference sequence). CDR3 length: 14 amino acids. Trimming took 0 bases from V and 6 from J; bases not matched to a gene: 3. Sequencing used immunoSEQ multiplex PCR; TCRdb keeps in-frame clones, though not all of them. The data show about 38,000 clones, 75% to 90% seen once. The material sequenced was peripheral blood, taken before neoadjuvant nivolumab, alone or with ipilimumab. The TCR originated in an adult with non-small cell lung cancer. J is TRBJ1-2 and V is TRBV27; 8 bases are shared with TRBD1. The CDR3 protein is CASSLSARGHGYTF. Here the CDR3 DNA reads TGTGCCAGCAGTTTATCGGCCAGGGGGCATGGCTACACCTTC.